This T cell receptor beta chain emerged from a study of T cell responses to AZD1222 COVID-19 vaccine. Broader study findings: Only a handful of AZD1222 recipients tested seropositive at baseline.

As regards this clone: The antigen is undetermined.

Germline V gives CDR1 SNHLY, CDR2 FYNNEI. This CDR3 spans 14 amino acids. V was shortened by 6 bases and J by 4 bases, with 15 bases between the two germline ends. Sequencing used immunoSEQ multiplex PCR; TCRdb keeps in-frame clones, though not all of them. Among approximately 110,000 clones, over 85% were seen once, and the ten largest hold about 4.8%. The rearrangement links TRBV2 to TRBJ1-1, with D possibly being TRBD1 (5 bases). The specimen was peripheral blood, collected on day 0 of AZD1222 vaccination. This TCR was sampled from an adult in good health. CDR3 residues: CASSALGGGTEAFF. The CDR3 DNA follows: TGTGCCAGCAGCGCCCTGGGGGGAGGCACTGAAGCTTTCTTT.